This entry describes one TCR beta chain. Its antigen is unidentified. This CDR3 is built from 15 residues. In germline, CDR1 is SNHLY, CDR2 FYNNEI. The data originate from a study of shared clonotypes between healthy human individuals. General observations from the study: Genetic and exposure-history diversity was limited by the small donor number.

Naivety among CD8 cells was defined by CD45RO negativity and positive CCR7 selection, thereby excluding terminally differentiated effector memory CD45RA+ cells. The protocol was immunoSEQ multiplex PCR, while the TCRdb copy is restricted to in-frame clones and leaves out a portion. The sample yields around 2.1 million clones, roughly 91% seen once. This receptor was identified in a man between 18 and 35 years old in good health. Some clones in this sample may be carry-over from other donors' samples. The chain links TRBV2 to TRBJ2-5, with 10 bases lining up with TRBD2. The end of the DNA fits TRBJ2-7 better, so the J call may be wrong. The source material was naive CD8+ T cells from PBMCs. The CDR3 protein is CASRTKAGGPLEQYF. The CDR3, as DNA: TGTGCCAGCAGGACGAAAGCGGGAGGGCCCCTCGAGCAGTACTTC.